These 29 T cell receptor beta chains were all obtained from the same sample, sequenced in a study of T cells after posttransplantation cyclophosphamide. A marrow graft followed busulfan-fludarabine conditioning, with cyclophosphamide on days +3 and +4. Sequencing used immunoSEQ multiplex PCR; TCRdb keeps in-frame clones, though not all of them. This sample carries around 26,000 clones and no singletons, and 1.8% goes to the top ten. The sample consisted of PBMCs, taken after allogeneic stem cell transplant with posttransplant cyclophosphamide. The origin of the receptors is a male patient younger than 35 who received an allogeneic stem cell transplant from a related donor, was CMV-positive, and had no GVHD. Some T cells may arise from the graft donor.

This clone was observed at least ten times. The V gene is TRBV19, the J gene TRBJ2-3; the match to TRBD1 covers 9 bases. Trimming cost V 7 bases and J 3 bases; bases outside gene matches: 11. Looked up from germline, CDR1 is LNHDA and CDR2 is SQIVND (reference sequence). The CDR3 length is 16 residues. This CDR3 is CASTRGGTGSTDTQYF. The CDR3 bases are TGTGCCAGTACCCGAGGAGGGACAGGGTCGACAGATACGCAGTATTTT.

This clone was counted many times. The V and J genes are TRBV5-1 and TRBJ2-6, with TRBD1 identical over 8 bases. V gave up 1 base and J gave up 2 bases; unmatched junction bases: 2. Germline V lookup: CDR1 SGHRS, CDR2 YFSETQ. CDR3 length equals 16 residues. This chain's CDR3 is CASSLTGGTGANVLTF. CDR3 in DNA: TGCGCCAGCAGCTTGACAGGGGGGACTGGGGCCAACGTCCTGACTTTC.

This clone was recorded at least ten times. J is TRBJ1-1 and V is TRBV4-1; 7 bases are a match to TRBD1. Germline V gives CDR1 MGHRA, CDR2 YSYEKL. The CDR3 runs to 14 residues. V gave up 3 bases and J gave up 4 bases; unmatched junction bases: 5. In nucleotides, the CDR3 is TGCGCCAGCAGCCAGGATACAGGGGCCACTGAAGCTTTCTTT. It yields the protein CASSQDTGATEAFF.

Many counts were recorded for this clone. This same CDR3 is encoded by further DNA sequences in the sample. The chain uses TRBV28 and TRBJ2-1; the match to TRBD2 covers 9 bases. CDR3 length equals 16 residues. CDR1 is MDHEN, CDR2 SYDVKM, per germline. With V trimmed by 3 bases and J by 13 bases, 16 bases remained unmatched. The CDR3 reads CASSFPSRTSDPLQFF. The CDR3 DNA reads as TGTGCCAGCAGTTTTCCCTCCAGGACTAGCGACCCCCTCCAGTTCTTC.

This clone has at least ten counts. The rearrangement uses TRBV12-5 and TRBJ2-3, with TRBD2 matching over 9 bases. CDR3 length: 19 residues. V was pared by 6 bases and J by 2 bases, with 18 bases of the junction left unmatched. CDR1 and CDR2 (germline): LGHNT, FRNRAP. CDR3 amino acids: CASGLASLAGTDLTDTQYF. In DNA form, the CDR3 reads TGTGCTAGTGGCCTTGCGTCGCTAGCGGGAACCGATCTCACAGATACGCAGTATTTT.

In this sample, this clone turned up many times. This chain connects TRBV6-5 to TRBJ2-7; 8 nucleotides line up with TRBD1. Germline assignment: CDR1 MNHEY and CDR2 SVGAGI. V lost 2 bases and J lost 1; bases outside the gene matches: 1. CDR3 length: 14 amino acids. CDR3 DNA sequence: TGTGCCAGCAGTTACGGACAGGGATCCTACGAGCAGTACTTC. Residues: CASSYGQGSYEQYF.

In its sample, this clone was seen many times. The chain uses TRBV7-3 and TRBJ1-3; unclear D gene. V was pared by 10 bases and J by 0 bases, with 16 bases between. Germline-derived CDR1 and CDR2 are SGHTA and FQGTGA. This CDR3 is 15 amino acids long. CDR3 residues: CATALPGCSGNTIYF. The CDR3 nucleotides read TGTGCCACCGCCCTGCCGGGTTGCTCTGGAAACACCATATATTTT.

This clone has ten or more counts. This sequence joins TRBV5-1 and TRBJ2-7; 8 bases are a match to TRBD1. The CDR3 has 15 amino acids. Germline assignment: CDR1 SGHRS and CDR2 YFSETQ. Losses at the gene ends were 0 bases for V and 0 bases for J; bases not matched to a gene: 2. The CDR3 nucleotides are TGCGCCAGCAGCTTGGACAGGGGGTCCTCCTACGAGCAGTACTTC. Protein product: CASSLDRGSSYEQYF.

This clone was detected many times. J is TRBJ2-2 and V is TRBV5-1; tentatively, D is TRBD2 (6 bases). CDR1 is SGHRS, CDR2 YFSETQ, per germline. This CDR3 is 17 amino acids long. V was trimmed by 4 bases and J by 5 bases, leaving 21 bases between them. The CDR3 region has the DNA TGCGCCAGCAGCCACCTCGGGTTAGCGGAGGTGACCGGGGAGCTGTTTTTT. It specifies CASSHLGLAEVTGELFF.

This clone has a handful of counts. J is TRBJ1-5 and V is TRBV7-6; TRBD1 might be the D (6 bases). CDR3 length equals 18 residues. Deletions cut 5 bases from V and 1 base from J, with 21 bases between. Germline CDR1 reads SGHVS; CDR2 reads FNYEAQ. Here the CDR3 DNA reads TGTGCCAGCAGCATAGAACAGGGCGGCCATAGGAGCAATCAGCCCCAGCATTTT. Translating it yields CASSIEQGGHRSNQPQHF.

This clone has ten or more counts. The chain recombines TRBV29-1 with TRBJ2-1; 11 nucleotides align to TRBD1. The CDR3 contains 16 residues. V shed 2 bases and J 14 bases; nucleotides not matched to a gene: 17. Looked up from germline, CDR1 is SQVTM and CDR2 is ANQGSEA. The CDR3 region is CSVERGAVRGDRGEFF. The CDR3 DNA is TGCAGCGTTGAAAGGGGGGCGGTTCGTGGGGACAGGGGGGAGTTCTTC.

This clone was counted at least ten times. V gene TRBV4-1 combines with J gene TRBJ1-5; 9 bases are a match to TRBD1. The junction had 7 bases not matched to a gene; V was cut back by 6 bases and J by 1 base. Germline CDR1 and CDR2: MGHRA and YSYEKL. The CDR3 covers 16 residues. CDR3 in DNA: TGCGCCAGCAGGATGGCTACAGGGGGCAGCAATCAGCCCCAGCATTTT. It encodes CASRMATGGSNQPQHF.

This clone was recorded at least ten times. J is TRBJ2-5 and V is TRBV5-1, with 10 bases that match TRBD1. Germline CDR1 SGHRS, CDR2 YFSETQ. The junction had 6 bases not matched to a gene; V was cut back by 2 bases and J by 5 bases. The CDR3 covers 15 residues. DNA of the CDR3: TGCGCCAGCAGCTTCTCCGGGACAGGGGTTGAGACCCAGTACTTC. Translation: CASSFSGTGVETQYF.

This clone showed up many times. This chain connects TRBV7-2 to TRBJ1-5; D uncertain. Trimming removed 5 bases at V and 7 bases at J, with 12 bases between. Germline V gene data show CDR1 as SGHTA and CDR2 as FQGNSA. The CDR3 covers 13 residues. The CDR3 is CASSLGWRQPQHF. The CDR3 bases are TGTGCCAGCAGCCTAGGGTGGAGGCAGCCCCAGCATTTT.

This clone was counted at least ten times. The genes are TRBV28 and TRBJ1-6; 7 bases map to TRBD1. The CDR3 runs to 13 residues. Germline values: CDR1 MDHEN, CDR2 SYDVKM. Trimming cost V 5 bases and J 13 bases; bases outside gene matches: 8. The chain's CDR3 is CASSQTTGTPLHF. The CDR3 DNA follows: TGTGCCAGCAGTCAGACGACAGGGACCCCCCTCCACTTT.

This clone was seen ten or more times. The rearrangement joins TRBV11-3 to TRBJ1-1; no firm D call. The CDR3 has 17 amino acids. Trimming pared 2 bases from V and 0 bases from J, leaving 16 bases between. The germline gives CDR1 SGHNT, CDR2 YENEEA. The CDR3 DNA sequence: TGTGCCAGCAGCTTATCTGTAGAGGGTAGATTGAACACTGAAGCTTTCTTT. Encoded protein: CASSLSVEGRLNTEAFF.

This clone was recorded many times. The CDR3 coding sequence is TGCGCCACCAAGCGGGCAGTGGATAATTCACCCCTCCACTTT. Amino acids: CATKRAVDNSPLHF. The chain carries TRBV4-1 and TRBJ1-6; D gene uncertain. Trimming took 10 bases from V and 5 from J, leaving 15 bases between them. The CDR3 consists of 14 residues. CDR1 is MGHRA, CDR2 YSYEKL, per germline.

This clone occurred many times. DNA of the CDR3: TGTGCCAGCAGCTTCACAGGGGGTTCCTATGGCTACACCTTC. Protein sequence: CASSFTGGSYGYTF. The chain carries TRBV7-9 and TRBJ1-2; 8 positions match TRBD1. CDR3 length: 14 residues. Germline CDR1 and CDR2: SEHNR and FQNEAQ (reference sequence). V shed 3 bases and J 4 bases; nucleotides not matched to a gene: 4.

This clone was found many times. V and J are TRBV10-2 and TRBJ2-2; weak D call: TRBD2 (6 bases). V was cut by 6 bases and J by 4 bases, with 12 bases left in between. There are 14 residues in the CDR3. The germline V gene encodes CDR1 WSHSY and CDR2 SAAADI. In DNA, the CDR3 is TGCGCCAGCAGGCCGGGACTTATCACCGGGGAGCTGTTTTTT. Its protein is CASRPGLITGELFF.

In its sample, this clone was seen many times. The rearrangement uses TRBV5-5 and TRBJ2-1; TRBD1 might be the D (5 bases). Trimming took off 0 bases at V and 2 bases at J, with 12 bases between the two ends. The CDR3 length is 16 residues. The germline V gene encodes CDR1 SGHKS and CDR2 YYEKEE (reference sequence). The CDR3 reads CASSLVWAGTYNEQFF. In DNA form, the CDR3 reads TGTGCCAGCAGCTTGGTGTGGGCAGGGACCTACAATGAGCAGTTCTTC.

This clone was counted many times. The gene calls are TRBV5-6 and TRBJ2-2; TRBD2 matches 9 bases. This CDR3 is built from 16 residues. Germline V gene data show CDR1 as SGHDT and CDR2 as YYEEEE. V lost 5 bases and J lost 5; bases outside the gene matches: 10. CDR3 region: CASSPMRGGHTGELFF. DNA for the CDR3: TGTGCCAGCAGTCCCATGCGGGGGGGCCATACCGGGGAGCTGTTTTTT.

This clone was counted many times. This sequence joins TRBV5-4 and TRBJ2-1; D gene unclear. The CDR3 runs 14 residues. V was trimmed by 4 bases and J by 2 bases, leaving 10 bases between them. The germline gives CDR1 SGHNT, CDR2 YYREEE (reference sequence). This chain's CDR3 is CASSTMKTYNEQFF. CDR3 DNA sequence: TGTGCCAGCAGCACAATGAAAACCTACAATGAGCAGTTCTTC.

This clone was seen at least ten times. This sequence joins TRBV7-6 and TRBJ1-5; D is possibly TRBD1 (5 bases). V was clipped by 1 base and J by 3 bases, with 7 bases between them. The CDR3 covers 14 residues. Germline CDR1 is SGHVS and CDR2 is FNYEAQ. The CDR3 is CASSLGGVNQPQHF. In DNA, the CDR3 is TGTGCCAGCAGCTTAGGGGGGGTCAATCAGCCCCAGCATTTT.

This clone was seen many times. Here the CDR3 DNA reads TGTGCCAGCAGCTCGTCGTCCCCCCCTATGAACACTGAAGCTTTCTTT. It yields the protein CASSSSSPPMNTEAFF. The V call is TRBV11-2, the J call TRBJ1-1; D remains ambiguous. The CDR3 loop spans 16 amino acids. The germline V gene has CDR1 SGHAT and CDR2 FQNNGV. With 4 bases removed from V and 0 bases from J, the gap between germline ends came to 15 bases.

This clone was picked up many times. Here the CDR3 reads CASSAGAGTDTQYF. CDR3 nucleotide sequence: TGCGCCAGCAGCGCGGGAGCAGGCACAGATACGCAGTATTTT. The rearrangement links TRBV10-2 to TRBJ2-3, with 7 bases identical to TRBD2. Germline V CDR1 and CDR2: WSHSY, SAAADI. The CDR3 totals 14 residues. Losses at the gene ends were 6 bases for V and 1 base for J; bases not matched to a gene: 4.

This clone was recorded a few times. The gene calls are TRBV7-3 and TRBJ2-1, with TRBD2 identical over 8 bases. The J segment lost 4 bases and the V segment lost 5 bases, leaving 4 bases of the junction unmatched. This CDR3 is built from 14 residues. CDR1 and CDR2 from the germline V gene are SGHTA and FQGTGA. CDR3 nucleotides: TGTGCCAGCAGCCTTAGCGGGGTATACAATGAGCAGTTCTTC. It specifies CASSLSGVYNEQFF.

This clone showed up many times. The V gene is TRBV6-5, the J gene TRBJ1-2; D perhaps matches TRBD1 (5 bases). Per germline, CDR1 MNHEY and CDR2 SVGAGI. This CDR3 region has 13 residues. V lost 0 bases, J lost 8 bases, and 10 bases lay in between. Here the CDR3 DNA reads TGTGCCAGCAGTTACTCAGTCCAGGGAGGCTACACCTTC. As protein: CASSYSVQGGYTF.

This clone appeared a few times. V and J are TRBV30 and TRBJ1-5; D remains unclear. Trimming pared 4 bases from V and 4 bases from J, leaving 11 bases between. Per germline, CDR1 GTSNPN and CDR2 SVGIG (reference sequence). The length of the CDR3 is 13 residues. This CDR3 is CAWTGRENQPQHF. The CDR3 region has the DNA TGTGCCTGGACAGGACGGGAAAATCAGCCCCAGCATTTT.

In its sample, this clone was seen many times. V usage is TRBV5-1 and J usage is TRBJ2-1; 9 nucleotides agree with TRBD1. Trimming at V came to 2 bases and at J to 6 bases, leaving 9 bases not matched to a gene. The CDR3 runs to 16 residues. CDR1 is SGHRS, CDR2 YFSETQ, per germline. The CDR3 region is CASSLTSRDRVNEQFF. For the CDR3, the DNA is TGCGCCAGCAGCTTAACGTCCCGGGACAGGGTCAATGAGCAGTTCTTC. Supplemented by reference TRBV5-1 and TRBJ2-1, the full variable domain reads KAGVTQTPRYLIKTRGQQVTLSCSPISGHRSVSWYQQTPGQGLQFLFEYFSETQRNKGNFPGRFSGRQFSNSRSEMNVSTLELGDSALYLCASSLTSRDRVNEQFFGPGTRLTVL.